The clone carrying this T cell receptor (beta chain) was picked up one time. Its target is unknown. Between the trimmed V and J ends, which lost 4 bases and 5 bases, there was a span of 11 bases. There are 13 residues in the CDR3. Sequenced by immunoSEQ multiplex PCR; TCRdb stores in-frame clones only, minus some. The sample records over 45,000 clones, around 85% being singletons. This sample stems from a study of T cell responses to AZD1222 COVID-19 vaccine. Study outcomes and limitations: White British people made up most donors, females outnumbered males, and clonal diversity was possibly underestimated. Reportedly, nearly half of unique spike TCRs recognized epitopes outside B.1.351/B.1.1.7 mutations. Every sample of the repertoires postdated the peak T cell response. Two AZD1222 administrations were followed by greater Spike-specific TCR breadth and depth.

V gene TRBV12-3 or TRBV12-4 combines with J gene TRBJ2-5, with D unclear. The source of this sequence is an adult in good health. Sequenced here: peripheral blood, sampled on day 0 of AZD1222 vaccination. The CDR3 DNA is TGTGCCAGCAGTTCAAGGATGTTGGAGACCCAGTACTTC. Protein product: CASSSRMLETQYF.